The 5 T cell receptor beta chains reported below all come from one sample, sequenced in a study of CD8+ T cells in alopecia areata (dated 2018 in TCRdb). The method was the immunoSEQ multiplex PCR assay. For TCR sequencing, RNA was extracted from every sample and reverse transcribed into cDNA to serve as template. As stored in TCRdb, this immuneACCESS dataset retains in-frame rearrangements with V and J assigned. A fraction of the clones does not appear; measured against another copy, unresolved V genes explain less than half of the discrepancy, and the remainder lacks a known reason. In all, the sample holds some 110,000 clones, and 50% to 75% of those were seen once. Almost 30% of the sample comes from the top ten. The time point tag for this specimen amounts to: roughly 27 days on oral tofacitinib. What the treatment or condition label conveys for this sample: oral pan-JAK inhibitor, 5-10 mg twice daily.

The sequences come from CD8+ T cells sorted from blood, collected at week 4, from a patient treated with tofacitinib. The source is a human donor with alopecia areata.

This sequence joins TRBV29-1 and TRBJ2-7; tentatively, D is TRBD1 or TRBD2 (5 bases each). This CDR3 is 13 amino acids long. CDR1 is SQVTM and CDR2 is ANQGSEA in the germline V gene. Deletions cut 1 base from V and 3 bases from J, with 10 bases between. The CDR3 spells CSVEGRGDYEQYF. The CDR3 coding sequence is TGCAGCGTTGAAGGGAGAGGGGACTACGAGCAGTACTTC.

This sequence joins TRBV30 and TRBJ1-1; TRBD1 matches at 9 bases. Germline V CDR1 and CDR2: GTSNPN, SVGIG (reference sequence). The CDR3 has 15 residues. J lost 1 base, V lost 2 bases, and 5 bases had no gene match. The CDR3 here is CAWSTMDRGNTEAFF. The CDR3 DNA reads TGTGCCTGGAGTACCATGGACAGGGGGAACACTGAAGCTTTCTTT. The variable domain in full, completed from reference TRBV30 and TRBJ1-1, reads SQTIHQWPATLVQPVGSPLSLECTVEGTSNPNLYWYRQAAGRGLQLLFYSVGIGQISSEVPQNLSASRPQDRQFILSSKKLLLSDSGFYLCAWSTMDRGNTEAFFGQGTRLTVV.

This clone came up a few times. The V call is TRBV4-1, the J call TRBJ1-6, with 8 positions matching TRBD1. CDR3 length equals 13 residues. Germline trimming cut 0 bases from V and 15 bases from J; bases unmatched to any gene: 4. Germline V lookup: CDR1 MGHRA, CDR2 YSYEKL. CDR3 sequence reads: CASSQDRGQDLHF. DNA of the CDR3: TGCGCCAGCAGCCAAGATCGGGGACAGGACCTCCACTTT.

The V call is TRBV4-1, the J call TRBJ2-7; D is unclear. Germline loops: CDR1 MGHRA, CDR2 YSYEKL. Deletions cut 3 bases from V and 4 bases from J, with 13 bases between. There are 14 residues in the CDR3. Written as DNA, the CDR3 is TGCGCCAGCAGCCAGGGCCAAGGATCGTACGAGCAGTACTTC. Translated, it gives CASSQGQGSYEQYF.

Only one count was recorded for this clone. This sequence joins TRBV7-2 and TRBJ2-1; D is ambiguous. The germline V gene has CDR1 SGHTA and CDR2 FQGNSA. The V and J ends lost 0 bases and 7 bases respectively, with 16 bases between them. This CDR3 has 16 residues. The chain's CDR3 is CASSLAELGFLNEQFF. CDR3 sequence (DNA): TGTGCCAGCAGCTTAGCGGAGTTGGGGTTCTTGAATGAGCAGTTCTTC.